This T cell receptor (beta chain) comes out of a study of OX40 agonist ivuxolimab in advanced cancers. Study details: Prior checkpoint blockade (anti-PD-1, anti-PD-L1 or anti-CTLA-4) was permitted; 40% had it.

With respect to this clone: Its cognate antigen is unknown.

Any history of autoimmune disease or systemic immunosuppression disqualified patients. Sampled blood was obtained at baseline, cycle 4 day 1, and cycle 7 day 1. General observations from the study: Relative to CD4+, CD8+ T cells held more expanded clones on average.

Sequenced by immunoSEQ multiplex PCR; TCRdb stores in-frame clones only, minus some. The table records some 80,000 clones, approximately 90% of them present only once. The CDR3 has 11 residues. Per germline, CDR1 LGHNA and CDR2 YSLEER. The V end lost 2 bases, the J end lost 3 bases, and 2 bases lay between the germline ends. This chain uses TRBV4-3 with TRBJ2-7, with no clear D. This sequence originates from an adult with an advanced solid tumor such as melanoma, head and neck, liver or kidney cancer. The material was CD4+ or CD8+ T cells sorted from blood, obtained in a trial of the OX40 agonist ivuxolimab. The CDR3 sequence is CASSQSYEQYF. The DNA of the CDR3 is TGCGCCAGCAGCCAAAGCTACGAGCAGTACTTC.